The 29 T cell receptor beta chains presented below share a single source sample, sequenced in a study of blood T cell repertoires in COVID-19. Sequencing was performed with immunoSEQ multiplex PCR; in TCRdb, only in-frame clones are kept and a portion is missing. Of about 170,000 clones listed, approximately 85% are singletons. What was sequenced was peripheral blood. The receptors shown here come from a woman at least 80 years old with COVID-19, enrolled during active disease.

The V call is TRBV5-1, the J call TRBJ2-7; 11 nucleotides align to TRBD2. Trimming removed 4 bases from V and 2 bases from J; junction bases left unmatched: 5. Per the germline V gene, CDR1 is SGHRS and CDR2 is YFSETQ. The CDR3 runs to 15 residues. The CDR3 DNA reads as TGCGCCAGCAGCCCGGGACTAGCGGCCCCCTACGAGCAGTACTTC. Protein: CASSPGLAAPYEQYF.

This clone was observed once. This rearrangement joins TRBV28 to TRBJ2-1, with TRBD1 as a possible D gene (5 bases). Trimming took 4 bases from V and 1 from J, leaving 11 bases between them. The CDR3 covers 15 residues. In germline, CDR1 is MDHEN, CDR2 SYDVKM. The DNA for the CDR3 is TGTGCCAGCAGTTCCGCAGGGTTTTCCTACAATGAGCAGTTCTTC. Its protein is CASSSAGFSYNEQFF.

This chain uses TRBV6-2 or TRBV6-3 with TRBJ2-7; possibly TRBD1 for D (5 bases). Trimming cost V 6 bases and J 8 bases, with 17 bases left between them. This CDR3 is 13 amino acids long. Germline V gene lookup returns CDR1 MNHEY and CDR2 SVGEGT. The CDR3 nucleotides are TGTGCCAGCAGCCCCTCCCGGACAAGCAAGCAGTACTTC. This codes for CASSPSRTSKQYF.

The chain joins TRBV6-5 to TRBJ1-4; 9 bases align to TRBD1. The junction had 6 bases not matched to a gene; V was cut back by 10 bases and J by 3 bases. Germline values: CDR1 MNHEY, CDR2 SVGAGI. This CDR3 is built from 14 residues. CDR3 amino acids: CAIYYRGPNEKLFF. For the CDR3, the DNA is TGTGCCATCTACTACAGGGGGCCTAATGAAAAACTGTTTTTT.

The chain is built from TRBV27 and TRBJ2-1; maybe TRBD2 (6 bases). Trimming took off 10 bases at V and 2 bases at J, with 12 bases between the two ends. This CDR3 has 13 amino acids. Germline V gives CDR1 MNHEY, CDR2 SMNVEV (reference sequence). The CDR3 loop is CATRLAPYNEQFF. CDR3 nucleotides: TGTGCCACCCGGCTAGCGCCCTACAATGAGCAGTTCTTC.

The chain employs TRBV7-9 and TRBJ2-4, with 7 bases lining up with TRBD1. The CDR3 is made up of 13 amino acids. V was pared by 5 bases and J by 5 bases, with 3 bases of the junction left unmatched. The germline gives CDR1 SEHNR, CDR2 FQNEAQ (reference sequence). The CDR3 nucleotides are TGTGCCAGCAGCCCGACAGGGCAAAACATTCAGTACTTC. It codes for CASSPTGQNIQYF.

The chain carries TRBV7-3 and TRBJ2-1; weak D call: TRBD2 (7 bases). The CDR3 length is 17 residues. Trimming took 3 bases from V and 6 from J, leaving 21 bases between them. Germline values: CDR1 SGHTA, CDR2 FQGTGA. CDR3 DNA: TGTGCCAGCAGCTTGGCCGGGGGGCTAGCGGAGCTCAATGAGCAGTTCTTC. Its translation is CASSLAGGLAELNEQFF.

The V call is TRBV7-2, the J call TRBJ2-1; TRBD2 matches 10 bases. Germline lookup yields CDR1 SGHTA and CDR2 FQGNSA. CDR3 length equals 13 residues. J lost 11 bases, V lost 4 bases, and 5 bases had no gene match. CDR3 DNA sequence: TGTGCCAGCAGCTCAGCGACTAGCGGGCAGCAGTTCTTC. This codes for CASSSATSGQQFF.

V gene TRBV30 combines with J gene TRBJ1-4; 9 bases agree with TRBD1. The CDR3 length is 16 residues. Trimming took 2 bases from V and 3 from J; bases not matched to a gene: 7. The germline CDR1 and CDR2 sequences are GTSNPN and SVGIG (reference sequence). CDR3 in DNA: TGTGCCTGGAGTACCCAAACAGGGGGCCCTAATGAAAAACTGTTTTTT. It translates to CAWSTQTGGPNEKLFF.

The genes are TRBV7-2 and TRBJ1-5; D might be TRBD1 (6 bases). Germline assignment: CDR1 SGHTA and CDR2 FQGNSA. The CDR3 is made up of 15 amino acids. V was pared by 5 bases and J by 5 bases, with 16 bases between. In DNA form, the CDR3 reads TGTGCCAGCAGCCAGCGATTGGGGGCTGATCAGCCCCAGCATTTT. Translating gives CASSQRLGADQPQHF.

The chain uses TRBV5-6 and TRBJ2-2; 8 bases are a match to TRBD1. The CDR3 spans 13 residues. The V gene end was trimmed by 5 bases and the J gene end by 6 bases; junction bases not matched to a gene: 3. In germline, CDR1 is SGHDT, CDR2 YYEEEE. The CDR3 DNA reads TGTGCCAGCAGTCCACAGGGGGCCGGGGAGCTGTTTTTT. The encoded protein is CASSPQGAGELFF.

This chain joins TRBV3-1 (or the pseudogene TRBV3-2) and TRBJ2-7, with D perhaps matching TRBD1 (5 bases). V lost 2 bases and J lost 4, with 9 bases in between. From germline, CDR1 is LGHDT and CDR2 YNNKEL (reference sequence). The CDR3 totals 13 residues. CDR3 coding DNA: TGTGCCAGCAGCCAATTGGGGCCTTACGAGCAGTACTTC. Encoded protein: CASSQLGPYEQYF.

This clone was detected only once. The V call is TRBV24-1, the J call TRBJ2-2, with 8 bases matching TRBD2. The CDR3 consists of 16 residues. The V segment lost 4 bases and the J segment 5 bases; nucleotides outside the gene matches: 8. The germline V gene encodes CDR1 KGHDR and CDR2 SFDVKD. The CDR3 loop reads CATSEPGLGETGELFF. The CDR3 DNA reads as TGTGCCACCAGTGAGCCGGGACTAGGGGAAACCGGGGAGCTGTTTTTT.

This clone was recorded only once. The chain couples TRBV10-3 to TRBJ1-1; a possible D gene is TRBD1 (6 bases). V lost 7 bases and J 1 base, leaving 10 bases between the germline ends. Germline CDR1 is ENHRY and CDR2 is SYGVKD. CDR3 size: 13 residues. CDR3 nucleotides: TGTGCCATCAACCAGGACAGGAACACTGAAGCTTTCTTT. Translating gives CAINQDRNTEAFF.

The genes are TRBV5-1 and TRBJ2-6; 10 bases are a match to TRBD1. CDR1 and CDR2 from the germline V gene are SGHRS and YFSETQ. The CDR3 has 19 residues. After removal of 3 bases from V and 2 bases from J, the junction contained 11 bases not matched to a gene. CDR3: CASSYRRGTGDPGANVLTF. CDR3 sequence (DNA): TGCGCCAGCAGCTACCGGAGGGGGACAGGGGACCCTGGGGCCAACGTCCTGACTTTC.

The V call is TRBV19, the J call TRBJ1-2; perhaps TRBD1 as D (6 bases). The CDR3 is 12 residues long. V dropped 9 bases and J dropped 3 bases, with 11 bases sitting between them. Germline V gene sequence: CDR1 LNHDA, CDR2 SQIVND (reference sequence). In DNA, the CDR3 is TGTGCCAGCATTGGACAGCACTATGGCTACACCTTC. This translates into CASIGQHYGYTF.

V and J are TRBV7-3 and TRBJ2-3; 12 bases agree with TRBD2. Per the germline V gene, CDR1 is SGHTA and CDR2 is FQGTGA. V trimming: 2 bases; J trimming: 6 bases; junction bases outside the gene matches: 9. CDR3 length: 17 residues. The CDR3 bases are TGTGCCAGCAGCTTAGCCCTAGCGGGGGGGCCGTGGGATACGCAGTATTTT. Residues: CASSLALAGGPWDTQYF.

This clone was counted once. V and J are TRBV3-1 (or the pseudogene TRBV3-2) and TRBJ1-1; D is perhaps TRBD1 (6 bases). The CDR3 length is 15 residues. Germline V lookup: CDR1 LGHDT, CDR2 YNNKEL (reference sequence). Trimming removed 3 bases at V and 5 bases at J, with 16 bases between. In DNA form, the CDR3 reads TGTGCCAGCAGCCACTTTGGGGGGGGCCGGACTGAAGCTTTCTTT. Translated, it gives CASSHFGGGRTEAFF.

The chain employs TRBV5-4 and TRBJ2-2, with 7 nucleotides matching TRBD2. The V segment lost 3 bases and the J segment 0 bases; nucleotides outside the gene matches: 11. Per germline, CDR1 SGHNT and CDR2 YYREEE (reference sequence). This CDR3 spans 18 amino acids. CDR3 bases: TGTGCCAGCAGCTCTCCGGGACTACAAATCGCGAACACCGGGGAGCTGTTTTTT. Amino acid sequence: CASSSPGLQIANTGELFF. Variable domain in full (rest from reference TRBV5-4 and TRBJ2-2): ETGVTQSPTHLIKTRGQQVTLRCSSQSGHNTVSWYQQALGQGPQFIFQYYREEENGRGNFPPRFSGLQFPNYSSELNVNALELDDSALYLCASSSPGLQIANTGELFFGEGSRLTVL.

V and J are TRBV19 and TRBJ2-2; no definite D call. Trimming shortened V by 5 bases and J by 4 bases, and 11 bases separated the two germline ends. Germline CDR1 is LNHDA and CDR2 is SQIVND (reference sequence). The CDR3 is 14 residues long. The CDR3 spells CASSFLVITGELFF. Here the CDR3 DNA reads TGTGCCAGTAGTTTCTTAGTAATCACCGGGGAGCTGTTTTTT.

CDR3 region: CASSLMSGTGELFF. The CDR3, as DNA: TGTGCCAGCAGCCTAATGTCCGGTACCGGGGAGCTGTTTTTT. V gene TRBV7-3 combines with J gene TRBJ2-2; D is ambiguous. Trimming stripped 5 bases from V and 5 bases from J, with 12 bases between. The CDR3 length is 14 residues. Germline V gene lookup returns CDR1 SGHTA and CDR2 FQGTGA.

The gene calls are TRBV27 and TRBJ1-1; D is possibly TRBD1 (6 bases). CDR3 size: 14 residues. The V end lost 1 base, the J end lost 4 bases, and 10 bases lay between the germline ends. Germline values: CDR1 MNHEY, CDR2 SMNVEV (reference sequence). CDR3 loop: CASSLLAGATEAFF. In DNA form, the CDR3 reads TGTGCCAGCAGTTTATTGGCAGGGGCCACTGAAGCTTTCTTT.

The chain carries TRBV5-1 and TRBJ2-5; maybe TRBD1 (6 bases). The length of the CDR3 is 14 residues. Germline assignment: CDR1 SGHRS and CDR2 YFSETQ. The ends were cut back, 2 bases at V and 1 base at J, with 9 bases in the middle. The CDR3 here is CASSFRGSQETQYF. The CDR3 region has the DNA TGCGCCAGCAGCTTCAGGGGTAGCCAAGAGACCCAGTACTTC.

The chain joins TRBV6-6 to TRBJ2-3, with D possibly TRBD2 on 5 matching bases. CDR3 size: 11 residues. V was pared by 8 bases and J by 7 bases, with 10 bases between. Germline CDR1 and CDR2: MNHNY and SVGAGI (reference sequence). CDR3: CASEGPNTQYF. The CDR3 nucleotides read TGTGCCAGCGAGGGTCCTAATACGCAGTATTTT.

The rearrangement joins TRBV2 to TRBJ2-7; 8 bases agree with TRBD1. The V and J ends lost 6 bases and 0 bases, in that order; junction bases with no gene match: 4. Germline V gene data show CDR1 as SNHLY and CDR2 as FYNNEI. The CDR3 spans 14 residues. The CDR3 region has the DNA TGTGCCAGCAGCTCACAGGGGGTCTCCTACGAGCAGTACTTC. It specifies CASSSQGVSYEQYF.

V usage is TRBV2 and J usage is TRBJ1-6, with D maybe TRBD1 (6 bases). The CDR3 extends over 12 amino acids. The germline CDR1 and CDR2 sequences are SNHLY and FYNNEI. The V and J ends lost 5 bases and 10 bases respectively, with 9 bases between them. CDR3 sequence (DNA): TGTGCCAGCAGTAACAGGGAATCACCCCTCCACTTT. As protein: CASSNRESPLHF.

The CDR3 reads CASRPGGSNQPQHF. For the CDR3, the DNA is TGCGCCAGCAGACCGGGCGGGAGCAATCAGCCCCAGCATTTT. This chain links TRBV23-1 with TRBJ1-5; D is unclear. TRBV23-1 is sorted into the ORF group, with uncertain function. V lost 6 bases to trimming and J lost 1 base, with 10 bases between them. The CDR3 runs to 14 residues.

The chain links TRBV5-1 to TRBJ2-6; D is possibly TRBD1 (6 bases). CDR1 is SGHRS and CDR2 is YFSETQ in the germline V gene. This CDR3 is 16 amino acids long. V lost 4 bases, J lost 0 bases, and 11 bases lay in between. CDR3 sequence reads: CASSLRTVSGANVLTF. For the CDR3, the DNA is TGCGCCAGCAGCCTTCGGACAGTCTCTGGGGCCAACGTCCTGACTTTC.

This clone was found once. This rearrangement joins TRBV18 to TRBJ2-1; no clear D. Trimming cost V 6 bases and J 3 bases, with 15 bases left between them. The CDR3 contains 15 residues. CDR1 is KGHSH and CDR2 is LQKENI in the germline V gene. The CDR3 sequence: CASSPRNTFYNEQFF. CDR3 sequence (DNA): TGTGCCAGCTCCCCCCGAAACACCTTCTACAATGAGCAGTTCTTC.